Included here is one T cell receptor (beta chain) sequence, with context. This entry is derived from a study of monozygotic twins with inflammatory bowel disease. Each CDR3 protein gets one entry in TCRdb, which reprocessed the 5' RACE reads and gives no DNA. The repertoire table contains about 210,000 distinct CDR3 sequences. The sequenced sample was blood. The TCR comes from a human donor with ulcerative colitis or Crohn's disease, or a healthy co-twin of an affected twin (not recorded which).

CDR3 protein: CASILGREQFF. The chain employs TRBV5-1 and TRBJ2-1. This CDR3 is 11 amino acids long. Germline V gene sequence: CDR1 SGHRS, CDR2 YFSETQ.